This T cell receptor (beta chain) was retrieved from a study of glioma-infiltrating T cells after dendritic cell vaccination. Sequencing used immunoSEQ multiplex PCR; TCRdb keeps in-frame clones, though not all of them. The sample holds 100,000 to 120,000 clones; around 90% are singletons and the top ten take approximately 2.7%. The CDR3 spans 11 residues. V dropped 5 bases and J dropped 5 bases, with 6 bases sitting between them. CDR1 SGHNT and CDR2 YENEEA come from the germline V gene. Documented time point: after dendritic cell vaccination, including at tumor progression/relapse. The sequencing used blood, collected after dendritic cell vaccination. The chain is built from TRBV11-3 and TRBJ2-5, with D perhaps TRBD2 (6 bases). The TCR sequence derives from a human donor with glioblastoma. CDR3 nucleotide sequence: TGTGCCAGCAGCGGAGGGGAGACCCAGTACTTC. Translating gives CASSGGETQYF.